The 18 T cell receptor beta chains reported below all come from one sample, sequenced in a study of monozygotic twins with inflammatory bowel disease. With the 5' RACE reads reprocessed, TCRdb shows one record per CDR3 protein and no DNA. The sample has about 160,000 distinct CDR3 sequences. Specimen: blood. These receptors all come from a human donor with ulcerative colitis or Crohn's disease, or a healthy co-twin of an affected twin (not recorded which).

The rearrangement links TRBV12-3 or TRBV12-4 to TRBJ1-5; the D call from TCRdb, TRBD1, cannot be confirmed without DNA. This CDR3 has 15 amino acids. The CDR3 region is CASTWDRVKTQPQHF.

CDR3 sequence reads: CASSTTSDEQFF. The rearrangement links TRBV6-6 to TRBJ2-1. The CDR3 covers 12 residues. Germline-derived CDR1 and CDR2 are MNHNY and SVGAGI (reference sequence).

This rearrangement joins TRBV7-9 to TRBJ1-1. From germline, CDR1 is SEHNR and CDR2 FQNEAQ (reference sequence). This CDR3 contains 16 residues. CDR3 region: CASSLAEGLMNTEAFF.

This sequence joins TRBV20-1 and TRBJ1-5. This CDR3 region has 12 residues. Germline-derived CDR1 and CDR2 are DFQATT and SNEGSKA (reference sequence). This CDR3 is CSASRSNQPQHF.

V and J are TRBV6-5 and TRBJ2-5; without DNA, the TCRdb call of TRBD2 cannot be checked. This CDR3 contains 16 residues. Germline V CDR1 and CDR2: MNHEY, SVGAGI. Here the CDR3 reads CASSYLLSGSRETQYF.

The V gene is TRBV20-1, the J gene TRBJ1-6. This CDR3 is built from 16 residues. Germline V gives CDR1 DFQATT, CDR2 SNEGSKA (reference sequence). The chain's CDR3 is CSARDRTSSYNSPLHF.

CDR3 region: CASSLDRGPLYNEQFF. J is TRBJ2-1 and V is TRBV7-2; TCRdb's assignment of TRBD1 cannot be checked, as there is no DNA. This CDR3 comprises 16 residues. Germline-derived CDR1 and CDR2 are SGHTA and FQGNSA.

This chain joins TRBV15 and TRBJ2-5; as DNA is missing, the TRBD2 call by TCRdb cannot be tested. The CDR3 length is 15 residues. Germline values: CDR1 LNHNV, CDR2 YYDKDF (reference sequence). CDR3 in amino acids: CATSREGLAGETQYF.

The rearrangement joins TRBV28 to TRBJ2-2; the TCRdb call, TRBD2, lacks DNA for checking. The CDR3 loop spans 13 amino acids. The germline CDR1 and CDR2 sequences are MDHEN and SYDVKM. The chain's CDR3 is CATEREYGGELFF.

This sequence joins TRBV9 and TRBJ2-1; TCRdb picks TRBD2, but there is no DNA to check that call. Germline V gives CDR1 SGDLS, CDR2 YYNGEE. CDR3 size: 16 residues. The CDR3 loop is CASSLAGLAAYNEQFF.

The chain uses TRBV5-1 and TRBJ2-1; TCRdb picks TRBD1, but there is no DNA to check that call. The CDR3 extends over 14 amino acids. The germline V gene encodes CDR1 SGHRS and CDR2 YFSETQ. CDR3 sequence reads: CASSLAVTGSEQFF.

The chain links TRBV5-6 to TRBJ2-6; lacking DNA, the TRBD1 call made by TCRdb goes unchecked. Germline CDR1 reads SGHDT; CDR2 reads YYEEEE. The CDR3 length is 15 residues. CDR3 amino acids: CASSLRDAGANVLTF.

V gene TRBV5-1 combines with J gene TRBJ1-4. This CDR3 has 13 residues. Germline CDR1 reads SGHRS; CDR2 reads YFSETQ. CDR3 residues: CASRREVNEKLFF.

The rearrangement joins TRBV27 to TRBJ1-4. This CDR3 has 14 amino acids. Looked up from germline, CDR1 is MNHEY and CDR2 is SMNVEV (reference sequence). CDR3 sequence reads: CASSSWVGSEKLFF.

J is TRBJ2-7 and V is TRBV12-3 or TRBV12-4; without DNA, the TCRdb call of TRBD1 cannot be checked. The CDR3 covers 13 residues. CDR3 amino acids: CASSSSGQGGQYF.

This rearrangement joins TRBV5-1 to TRBJ2-7; TCRdb selects TRBD2, and the lack of DNA leaves this call unchecked. Germline CDR1 reads SGHRS; CDR2 reads YFSETQ. This CDR3 has 15 amino acids. CDR3 sequence reads: CASSLVEDSSYEQYF.

This chain uses TRBV11-1 with TRBJ2-6; TCRdb reports TRBD1, a call that lacks DNA to check it against. The CDR3 spans 19 residues. The germline CDR1 and CDR2 sequences are SGHAT and FQDESV (reference sequence). This CDR3 reads CASSSRGGGSLSGANVLTF. Full variable domain (rest looked up from reference TRBV11-1 and TRBJ2-6): EAEVAQSPRYKITEKSQAVAFWCDPISGHATLYWYRQILGQGPELLVQFQDESVVDDSQLPKDRFSAERLKGVDSTLKIQPAELGDSAMYLCASSSRGGGSLSGANVLTFGAGSRLTVL.

The chain's CDR3 is CASSLGPLGGGNYGYTF. The J gene is TRBJ1-2, the V gene TRBV7-2; the D call of TRBD1 rests on TCRdb alone, since no DNA is present to check it. The CDR3 sequence is 17 residues long. CDR1 is SGHTA and CDR2 is FQGNSA in the germline V gene.